The TCR beta chain described here comes from a study of CD8+ T cells in alopecia areata. The authors extracted RNA and reverse transcribed it into cDNA as the sequencing template. This table comes from immunoSEQ multiplex PCR, and its TCRdb copy is limited to in-frame clones, with some not included. The sample has 100,000 to 150,000 clones, over 60% seen once. Described treatment: oral pan-JAK inhibitor, 5-10 mg twice daily. Whole-study results and caveats: Any link of baseline CD8+ expansion to response, resting on one nonresponder, remains uncertain.

With regard to this clone: Antigen: not known.

This CDR3 has 13 amino acids. The ends were cut back, 5 bases at V and 4 bases at J, with 9 bases in the middle. Germline V gives CDR1 ENHRY, CDR2 SYGVKD. The chain joins TRBV10-3 to TRBJ1-3; D ambiguous. This material consisted of CD4+ T cells sorted from blood, taken at week 4, from a patient treated with tofacitinib. The TCR originated in a human donor with alopecia areata. The CDR3 loop is CAISQEFGNTIYF. The CDR3 DNA reads TGTGCCATCAGTCAGGAATTCGGAAACACCATATATTTT.